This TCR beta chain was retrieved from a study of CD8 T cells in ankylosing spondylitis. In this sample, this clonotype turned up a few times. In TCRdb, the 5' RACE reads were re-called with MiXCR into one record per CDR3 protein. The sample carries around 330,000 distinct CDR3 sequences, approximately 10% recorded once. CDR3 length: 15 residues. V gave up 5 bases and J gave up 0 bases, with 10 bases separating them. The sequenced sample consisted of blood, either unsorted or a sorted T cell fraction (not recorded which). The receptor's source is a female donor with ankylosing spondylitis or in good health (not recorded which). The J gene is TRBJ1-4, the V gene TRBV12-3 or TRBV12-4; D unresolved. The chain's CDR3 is CASSTGPATNEKLFF. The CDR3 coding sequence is TGTGCCAGCAGTACCGGACCAGCAACTAATGAAAAACTGTTTTTT.